The 25 T cell receptor beta chains below all came from one sample that was sequenced in a study of T-cell memory formation after mild COVID-19. TCRdb re-called the 5' RACE reads with MiXCR, one entry per CDR3 protein. The sample includes over 250,000 distinct CDR3 sequences, roughly 15% seen only once; the top ten take around 23%. The specimen was PBMCs or a T cell subset sorted from them (not recorded which). The source is a man younger than 35 who had mild COVID-19 (a few samples of this study predate the infection). Cell type and time point are not known.

The chain is built from TRBV19 and TRBJ1-4; TRBD1 is a possible D gene (5 bases). CDR3 size: 13 residues. V was pared by 7 bases and J by 5 bases, with 11 bases between. The germline V gene has CDR1 LNHDA and CDR2 SQIVND (reference sequence). CDR3 coding DNA: TGTGCCAGTAAGGGGCTAACGAATGAAAAACTGTTTTTT. It translates to CASKGLTNEKLFF.

This clonotype occurred a few times. The chain carries TRBV10-3 and TRBJ1-1, with TRBD1 matching 7 bases. V dropped 10 bases and J dropped 0; count of bases not matched to a gene: 8. CDR3 length: 14 residues. CDR1 and CDR2 from the germline V gene are ENHRY and SYGVKD. The CDR3 loop reads CATRRQGLNTEAFF. The CDR3 DNA reads TGTGCCACTCGGAGACAGGGCCTGAACACTGAAGCTTTCTTT.

The chain links TRBV10-3 to TRBJ2-7; 10 bases line up with TRBD1. Looked up from germline, CDR1 is ENHRY and CDR2 is SYGVKD. With 2 bases clipped from V and 3 bases from J, the junction kept 10 bases outside the gene matches. The CDR3 runs 17 residues. The CDR3 spells CAISEGDRGSFGYEQYF. CDR3 nucleotides: TGTGCCATCAGTGAGGGGGACAGGGGTAGTTTCGGCTACGAGCAGTACTTC.

The chain joins TRBV12-3 or TRBV12-4 to TRBJ2-5; TRBD2 aligns across 9 bases. The V and J ends lost 6 bases and 3 bases, in that order; junction bases with no gene match: 8. CDR3 length: 15 amino acids. This chain's CDR3 is CASSPRGGGEETQYF. In DNA form, the CDR3 reads TGTGCCAGCAGCCCCCGGGGCGGGGGGGAAGAGACCCAGTACTTC.

The V call is TRBV7-2, the J call TRBJ2-1, with 8 bases fitting TRBD2. Germline trimming cut 0 bases from V and 5 bases from J; bases unmatched to any gene: 3. Per the germline V gene, CDR1 is SGHTA and CDR2 is FQGNSA. The CDR3 loop spans 15 amino acids. CDR3 nucleotide sequence: TGTGCCAGCAGCTTAGCCAGCGGGGGCAACAATGAGCAGTTCTTC. It translates to CASSLASGGNNEQFF.

The CDR3 nucleotides read TGCAGTGCCAGCGGTGGGACGAGAAGCACAGATACGCAGTATTTT. This translates into CSASGGTRSTDTQYF. This sequence joins TRBV20-1 and TRBJ2-3; D is perhaps TRBD1 or TRBD2 (5 bases each). CDR1 and CDR2 from the germline V gene are DFQATT and SNEGSKA (reference sequence). This CDR3 has 15 amino acids. V dropped 6 bases and J dropped 0 bases, with 16 bases sitting between them.

A few counts support this clonotype. V usage is TRBV5-1 and J usage is TRBJ1-6, with 7 bases fitting TRBD1. The junction had 9 bases not matched to a gene; V was cut back by 4 bases and J by 5 bases. The CDR3 loop spans 16 amino acids. Germline CDR1 is SGHRS and CDR2 is YFSETQ. In nucleotides, the CDR3 is TGCGCCAGCAGCCCACGGGACAGAGCCGATAATTCACCCCTCCACTTT. It specifies CASSPRDRADNSPLHF.

The chain couples TRBV5-1 to TRBJ1-6; tentatively, D is TRBD1 (5 bases). This CDR3 has 14 amino acids. CDR1 and CDR2 (germline): SGHRS, YFSETQ. Trimming cost V 1 base and J 9 bases, with 11 bases left between them. CDR3 sequence (DNA): TGCGCCAGCAGCTTGCGAGGGGTCGGTTCACCCCTCCACTTT. Protein sequence: CASSLRGVGSPLHF.

The rearrangement links TRBV11-2 to TRBJ2-3; D is undetermined. CDR3 length: 15 amino acids. Germline CDR1 reads SGHAT; CDR2 reads FQNNGV. The ends were cut back, 5 bases at V and 4 bases at J, with 16 bases in the middle. In DNA form, the CDR3 reads TGTGCCAGCAGCCCAGGACGAAGGGAATCAGATACGCAGTATTTT. Translated: CASSPGRRESDTQYF.

This clonotype was counted between two and nine times. The chain joins TRBV12-3 or TRBV12-4 to TRBJ2-7; 7 bases align to TRBD2. V gave up 1 base and J gave up 4 bases; unmatched junction bases: 10. This CDR3 has 16 residues. CDR3: CASSLGEGIVRYEQYF. CDR3 sequence (DNA): TGTGCCAGCAGTTTAGGGGAGGGCATCGTCCGATACGAGCAGTACTTC.

The rearrangement uses TRBV7-2 and TRBJ2-3, with 10 bases identical to TRBD2. The CDR3 covers 14 residues. The J segment lost 5 bases and the V segment lost 8 bases, leaving 7 bases of the junction unmatched. Looked up from germline, CDR1 is SGHTA and CDR2 is FQGNSA. CDR3 DNA sequence: TGTGCCAGCGGGGCTAGCGGGGGTGTAGATACGCAGTATTTT. It codes for CASGASGGVDTQYF.

V usage is TRBV7-6 and J usage is TRBJ1-6; 9 bases line up with TRBD1. The CDR3 spans 16 residues. Per germline, CDR1 SGHVS and CDR2 FNYEAQ. The V and J ends lost 4 bases and 6 bases, in that order; junction bases with no gene match: 7. DNA for the CDR3: TGTGCCAGCAGCTCTTCCGGGACAGGGACTAATTCACCCCTCCACTTT. The encoded protein is CASSSSGTGTNSPLHF. Together with reference TRBV7-6 and TRBJ1-6, the CDR3 gives the full variable domain: GAGVSQSPRYKVTKRGQDVALRCDPISGHVSLYWYRQALGQGPEFLTYFNYEAQQDKSGLPNDRFSAERPEGSISTLTIQRTEQRDSAMYRCASSSSGTGTNSPLHFGNGTRLTVT.

This clonotype has only a few counts. The chain employs TRBV29-1 and TRBJ2-1, with 8 bases aligning to TRBD1. The CDR3 has 15 amino acids. Per the germline V gene, CDR1 is SQVTM and CDR2 is ANQGSEA. V was pared by 5 bases and J by 5 bases, with 11 bases of the junction left unmatched. CDR3 in DNA: TGCAGCGTTCGCATTAGGGACAGGCGGGACAATGAGCAGTTCTTC. Translated, it gives CSVRIRDRRDNEQFF.

This rearrangement joins TRBV20-1 to TRBJ2-7, with TRBD2 matching 9 bases. CDR1 is DFQATT and CDR2 is SNEGSKA in the germline V gene (reference sequence). The CDR3 spans 17 residues. V lost 1 base, J lost 0 bases, and 10 bases stayed unmatched. CDR3 protein: CSARVLAGAFNSYEQYF. The CDR3 nucleotides are TGCAGTGCTAGAGTATTAGCGGGGGCCTTCAACTCCTACGAGCAGTACTTC.

This clonotype was picked up one time. The V and J genes are TRBV6-5 and TRBJ1-2, with 7 nucleotides matching TRBD1. This CDR3 comprises 16 residues. In germline, CDR1 is MNHEY, CDR2 SVGAGI. The junction had 6 bases not matched to a gene; V was cut back by 0 bases and J by 2 bases. CDR3 bases: TGTGCCAGCAGTTACTCTGCGGGCAGGGGGAACTATGGCTACACCTTC. Translation gives CASSYSAGRGNYGYTF.

CDR3 DNA: TGTGCCAGCAGCTTAGCGCTAACAGGGCGCGATTCACCCCTCCACTTT. Translating it yields CASSLALTGRDSPLHF. V gene TRBV7-8 combines with J gene TRBJ1-6, with D perhaps matching TRBD1 (6 bases). Germline V gene data show CDR1 as SGHVS and CDR2 as FQNEAQ. CDR3 length: 16 amino acids. V lost 0 bases, J lost 8 bases, and 14 bases lay in between.

This clonotype appeared a few times. V gene TRBV2 combines with J gene TRBJ2-3; TRBD2 matches 11 bases. The V gene end was trimmed by 5 bases and the J gene end by 5 bases; junction bases not matched to a gene: 9. Looked up from germline, CDR1 is SNHLY and CDR2 is FYNNEI. CDR3 length: 16 residues. This chain's CDR3 is CASSIRLAGGGDTQYF. The CDR3, as DNA: TGTGCCAGCAGTATCCGCCTAGCGGGGGGAGGAGATACGCAGTATTTT.

A few counts support this clonotype. V and J are TRBV6-2 or TRBV6-3 and TRBJ2-2; D not certain. This CDR3 region has 11 residues. From germline, CDR1 is MNHEY and CDR2 SVGEGT. Trimming cost V 7 bases and J 8 bases, with 8 bases left between them. In DNA, the CDR3 is TGTGCCAGCAAGATGTGGGGGGAGCTGTTTTTT. Protein product: CASKMWGELFF.

This CDR3 is CASGDRVHNEQFF. CDR3 nucleotides: TGTGCCAGCGGCGACAGGGTTCACAATGAGCAGTTCTTC. This sequence joins TRBV2 and TRBJ2-1; 7 positions match TRBD1. CDR1 and CDR2 from the germline V gene are SNHLY and FYNNEI. V shed 8 bases, J shed 5 bases, and the junction held 6 bases outside the gene matches. The length of the CDR3 is 13 residues.

There are a few counts of this clonotype. V is TRBV18 and J is TRBJ2-7; TRBD2 agrees at 9 bases. V gave up 3 bases and J gave up 5 bases; unmatched junction bases: 11. This CDR3 is built from 16 residues. Germline values: CDR1 KGHSH, CDR2 LQKENI. The CDR3 sequence is CASSPRAGGSEHEQYV. The CDR3 DNA reads TGTGCCAGCTCACCCCGAGCGGGGGGAAGCGAGCACGAGCAGTACGTC.

The V gene is TRBV3-1, the J gene TRBJ1-1; possible D gene TRBD1, 5 bases. The CDR3 is made up of 14 amino acids. Germline CDR1 LGHDT, CDR2 YNNKEL (reference sequence). V was trimmed by 1 base and J by 6 bases, leaving 12 bases between them. Here the CDR3 DNA reads TGTGCCAGCAGCCAAGTTCCCGGGGGAGCTGAAGCTTTCTTT. Protein sequence: CASSQVPGGAEAFF.

The gene calls are TRBV4-2 and TRBJ2-2; TRBD2 is a possible D gene (5 bases). The CDR3 is made up of 15 amino acids. The V end was cut by 0 bases, the J end by 6 bases, with 11 bases between. CDR1 and CDR2 (germline): LGHNA, YNFKEQ. Here the CDR3 DNA reads TGTGCCAGCAGCCAAGAGACCCGGCGGGCCGGGGAGCTGTTTTTT. It specifies CASSQETRRAGELFF.

V usage is TRBV27 and J usage is TRBJ2-7, with 7 positions matching TRBD1. CDR1 and CDR2 (germline): MNHEY, SMNVEV (reference sequence). The CDR3 is 14 residues long. V lost 6 bases, J lost 3 bases, and 8 bases stayed unmatched. The CDR3 DNA reads as TGTGCCAGCAGGGGCTTTCACAGGGGCTACGAGCAGTACTTC. Its protein product is CASRGFHRGYEQYF.

At least ten counts were recorded for this clonotype. CDR3 amino acids: CASSLKPYTGELFF. The CDR3 nucleotides read TGTGCCAGCAGTTTAAAGCCCTACACCGGGGAGCTGTTTTTT. The rearrangement uses TRBV27 and TRBJ2-2; D is ambiguous. Germline loops: CDR1 MNHEY, CDR2 SMNVEV (reference sequence). The CDR3 totals 14 residues. V lost 2 bases and J lost 3, with 7 bases in between.

The chain carries TRBV4-1 and TRBJ2-5; possibly TRBD2 for D (7 bases). V was cut by 1 base and J by 4 bases, with 13 bases left in between. The CDR3 runs 15 residues. Germline lookup yields CDR1 MGHRA and CDR2 YSYEKL. As DNA, the CDR3 is TGCGCCAGCAGCCAAGGTTCGGGGGGCCGAGAGACCCAGTACTTC. The encoded protein is CASSQGSGGRETQYF.